The 22 T cell receptor beta chains in this list originate from one sample, sequenced in a study of T cells in Graves' hyperthyroidism and ophthalmopathy. The TCR beta CDR3 regions underwent amplification using RNA transcripts as the source. With the HTBI primer set, the TCR CDR3 went through a first round of RT-PCR. TCRdb redid the calling of the multiplex PCR reads with MiXCR, one entry per CDR3 protein. The sample holds over 500,000 distinct CDR3 sequences, roughly 16% seen once. The source material was blood. Source of these receptors: a woman in her 30s with Graves' ophthalmopathy.

The gene calls are TRBV6-5 and TRBJ1-5; D gene unclear. V was trimmed by 0 bases and J by 4 bases, leaving 13 bases between them. The CDR3 covers 16 residues. CDR1 and CDR2 (germline): MNHEY, SVGAGI. Here the CDR3 DNA reads TGTGCCAGCAGTTACTCCTCGGCTCTCTTAAATCAGCCCCAGCATTTT. Translation gives CASSYSSALLNQPQHF.

This clonotype was seen more than once but under ten times. J is TRBJ1-2 and V is TRBV7-9; 8 nucleotides align to TRBD1. The CDR3 spans 16 residues. CDR1 is SEHNR and CDR2 is FQNEAQ in the germline V gene (reference sequence). V dropped 4 bases and J dropped 2; count of bases not matched to a gene: 9. CDR3 DNA: TGTGCCAGCAGCTCCAGGGGGACAGGAACCAACTATGGCTACACCTTC. Translated: CASSSRGTGTNYGYTF.

This clonotype was detected many times. The V and J genes are TRBV3-1 and TRBJ2-3, with 11 bases matching TRBD2. Germline CDR1 reads LGHDT; CDR2 reads YNNKEL (reference sequence). The CDR3 length is 17 residues. Trimming cost V 2 bases and J 2 bases; bases outside gene matches: 6. The CDR3 sequence is CASSQTLAGEDTDTQYF. CDR3 bases: TGTGCCAGCAGCCAAACACTAGCGGGGGAAGACACAGATACGCAGTATTTT.

This clonotype was seen more than once but under ten times. This chain joins TRBV5-1 and TRBJ2-1; TRBD2 aligns across 13 bases. Germline V gene lookup returns CDR1 SGHRS and CDR2 YFSETQ. The CDR3 is 14 residues long. J lost 8 bases, V lost 3 bases, and 2 bases had no gene match. CDR3 bases: TGCGCCAGCAGCTCCGGACTAGCGGGAGATGAGCAGTTCTTC. Translating gives CASSSGLAGDEQFF.

A note on this clonotype: One base away lies a much larger clone, so this may be a sequencing read error. This rearrangement joins TRBV3-1 to TRBJ2-7, with no clear D. V was trimmed by 7 bases and J by 2 bases, leaving 9 bases between them. Germline V lookup: CDR1 LGHDT, CDR2 YNNKEL (reference sequence). The CDR3 covers 12 residues. CDR3 nucleotides: TGTGCCAGCAACCCTAACGCCTACGAGCAGTACTTC. Protein sequence: CASNPNAYEQYF.

On this clonotype: Just one base apart from a much larger clone, this may be a read error. In this CDR3 the conserved last residue, phenylalanine or tryptophan, is missing, so a read error is likely. The chain combines TRBV20-1 with TRBJ2-1; TRBD1 is a possible D gene (6 bases). The germline V gene has CDR1 DFQATT and CDR2 SNEGSKA (reference sequence). Trimming took 3 bases from V and 7 from J, leaving 10 bases between them. The CDR3 totals 12 residues. The CDR3 here is CSASRTENEQFL. CDR3 nucleotide sequence: TGCAGTGCTAGCCGGACAGAGAATGAGCAGTTCCTC.

J is TRBJ2-3 and V is TRBV19; 10 nucleotides agree with TRBD1. V lost 7 bases, J lost 6 bases, and 7 bases stayed unmatched. Germline CDR1 LNHDA, CDR2 SQIVND (reference sequence). The CDR3 has 14 amino acids. The CDR3 region has the DNA TGTGCCAGTACGGAGGGACAGGGGTTGGATACGCAGTATTTT. Encoded protein: CASTEGQGLDTQYF.

The chain couples TRBV28 to TRBJ2-5; no definite D call. V dropped 5 bases and J dropped 1 base, with 11 bases sitting between them. Germline values: CDR1 MDHEN, CDR2 SYDVKM. The CDR3 is 14 amino acids. The CDR3 loop is CASSRTPFQETQYF. The CDR3 DNA is TGTGCCAGCAGTCGGACCCCGTTCCAAGAGACCCAGTACTTC.

In this sample, this clonotype turned up a few times. The rearrangement uses TRBV28 and TRBJ2-1, with D unresolved. Germline CDR1 MDHEN, CDR2 SYDVKM. The V and J ends lost 3 bases and 1 base respectively, with 10 bases between them. The CDR3 contains 15 residues. Written as DNA, the CDR3 is TGTGCCAGCAGTTTCCCCCTGCGATCCTACAATGAGCAGTTCTTC. As protein: CASSFPLRSYNEQFF.

This clonotype was seen ten or more times. The chain recombines TRBV7-9 with TRBJ1-2, with a weak D call TRBD1 (6 bases). The germline CDR1 and CDR2 sequences are SEHNR and FQNEAQ (reference sequence). This CDR3 region has 15 residues. V was pared by 3 bases and J by 7 bases, with 18 bases between. CDR3: CASSFDPGGRGGYTF. CDR3 DNA sequence: TGTGCCAGCAGCTTTGACCCCGGGGGCAGAGGTGGCTACACCTTC.

The chain has TRBV29-1 and TRBJ2-5; D is undetermined. CDR3 length: 12 amino acids. CDR1 is SQVTM, CDR2 ANQGSEA, per germline. V was cut by 6 bases and J by 5 bases, with 13 bases left in between. In nucleotides, the CDR3 is TGCAGCGTGCGAGACGGTAGCGAGACCCAGTACTTC. Encoded protein: CSVRDGSETQYF.

This clonotype was observed many times. V and J are TRBV20-1 and TRBJ2-7, with unresolved D. Trimming cost V 3 bases and J 5 bases, with 8 bases left between them. In germline, CDR1 is DFQATT, CDR2 SNEGSKA (reference sequence). The CDR3 is 11 residues long. CDR3 amino acids: CSARTTHEQYF. CDR3 DNA sequence: TGCAGTGCTAGGACCACCCACGAGCAGTACTTC.

This clonotype was observed many times. The V and J genes are TRBV30 and TRBJ2-7; 10 nucleotides line up with TRBD2. Trimming removed 3 bases from V and 3 bases from J; junction bases left unmatched: 2. Germline assignment: CDR1 GTSNPN and CDR2 SVGIG (reference sequence). This CDR3 region has 13 residues. CDR3 region: CAWSTSGVYEQYF. CDR3 nucleotide sequence: TGTGCCTGGAGCACTAGCGGGGTCTACGAGCAGTACTTC.

This clonotype was seen a few times. J is TRBJ2-2 and V is TRBV6-1; D not resolved. The CDR3 runs to 13 residues. Looked up from germline, CDR1 is MNHNS and CDR2 is SASEGT. Trimming removed 8 bases from V and 0 bases from J, with 7 bases in between. DNA of the CDR3: TGTGCCAGCCTCGACTCGAACACCGGGGAGCTGTTTTTT. Translated, it gives CASLDSNTGELFF.

This clonotype was counted at least ten times. The genes are TRBV28 and TRBJ2-5, with TRBD2 as a possible D gene (5 bases). Deletions cut 7 bases from V and 2 bases from J, with 14 bases between. This CDR3 contains 14 residues. The germline CDR1 and CDR2 sequences are MDHEN and SYDVKM. CDR3 region: CASKDREPQETQYF. The CDR3 DNA follows: TGTGCCAGCAAAGACCGGGAACCACAAGAGACCCAGTACTTC.

The J gene is TRBJ2-1, the V gene TRBV5-1; the match to TRBD1 covers 8 bases. Germline CDR1 is SGHRS and CDR2 is YFSETQ. The CDR3 loop spans 15 amino acids. Losses at the gene ends were 0 bases for V and 4 bases for J; bases not matched to a gene: 3. CDR3 in DNA: TGCGCCAGCAGCTTGGTTGACAGGGGATACAATGAGCAGTTCTTC. This encodes CASSLVDRGYNEQFF.

This clonotype has a count of ten or more. The chain is built from TRBV5-1 and TRBJ2-1, with no clear D. The germline V and J ends were trimmed by 1 base and 5 bases, with 10 bases remaining between them. The V gene's germline CDR1 is SGHRS and CDR2 YFSETQ. CDR3 length: 14 amino acids. The CDR3 sequence: CASSLRVQNNEQFF. The CDR3 DNA is TGCGCCAGCAGCTTGCGGGTCCAAAACAATGAGCAGTTCTTC. Full variable domain (outside the CDR3, taken from reference TRBV5-1 and TRBJ2-1): KAGVTQTPRYLIKTRGQQVTLSCSPISGHRSVSWYQQTPGQGLQFLFEYFSETQRNKGNFPGRFSGRQFSNSRSEMNVSTLELGDSALYLCASSLRVQNNEQFFGPGTRLTVL.

This clonotype has a count of ten or more. J is TRBJ2-7 and V is TRBV28; 8 bases map to TRBD2. The CDR3 is 15 amino acids. Trimming removed 5 bases from V and 3 bases from J; junction bases left unmatched: 9. Germline assignment: CDR1 MDHEN and CDR2 SYDVKM. This CDR3 is CASSTHDSGNYEQYF. CDR3 coding DNA: TGTGCCAGCAGTACCCATGATAGCGGGAACTACGAGCAGTACTTC.

This clonotype was observed a few times. CDR3 loop: CASSVVGTSGINTGELFF. CDR3 nucleotide sequence: TGTGCCAGCAGCGTAGTCGGGACTAGCGGGATCAACACCGGGGAGCTGTTTTTT. The V and J genes are TRBV9 and TRBJ2-2; TRBD2 agrees at 13 bases. CDR3 size: 18 residues. Germline CDR1 reads SGDLS; CDR2 reads YYNGEE. V trimming: 0 bases; J trimming: 2 bases; junction bases outside the gene matches: 4. Combining the CDR3 with reference TRBV9 and TRBJ2-2 gives the whole variable domain DSGVTQTPKHLITATGQRVTLRCSPRSGDLSVYWYQQSLDQGLQFLIQYYNGEERAKGNILERFSAQQFPDLHSELNLSSLELGDSALYFCASSVVGTSGINTGELFFGEGSRLTVL.

V and J are TRBV10-3 and TRBJ2-3; D might be TRBD2 (5 bases). The CDR3 sequence is 13 residues long. The germline V and J ends were trimmed by 2 bases and 4 bases, with 7 bases remaining between them. Germline assignment: CDR1 ENHRY and CDR2 SYGVKD. The CDR3 nucleotides are TGTGCCATCAGTGAGGAGGAGGCAGATACGCAGTATTTT. Amino acids: CAISEEEADTQYF.

In its sample, this clonotype was seen many times. The V and J genes are TRBV6-2 or TRBV6-3 and TRBJ2-3, with 8 nucleotides matching TRBD2. The CDR3 has 15 amino acids. Germline CDR1 and CDR2: MNHEY and SVGEGT. Trimming at V came to 4 bases and at J to 3 bases, leaving 6 bases not matched to a gene. The CDR3 reads CASSSGLGGTDTQYF. CDR3 nucleotide sequence: TGTGCCAGCAGTTCGGGACTAGGTGGGACAGATACGCAGTATTTT.

This clonotype showed up just a few times. J is TRBJ2-4 and V is TRBV5-6; the D gene is possibly TRBD1 (8 bases). The CDR3 is 14 amino acids. CDR1 SGHDT and CDR2 YYEEEE come from the germline V gene. The V end was cut by 4 bases, the J end by 15 bases, with 23 bases between. Written as DNA, the CDR3 is TGTGCCAGCAGCCTGGGGAGGGACAGGCGTTTTTTGTACTTC. Its translation: CASSLGRDRRFLYF.